These 18 T cell receptor beta chains came from one sample sequenced in a study of T cell clonality in common variable immunodeficiency (dated by TCRdb to 2014 to 2015). The investigation overall reported the following: CVID TCRbeta sequences reportedly showed fewer deletions and N-nucleotide insertions and lacked highly modified clones with 13 or more V deletions.

These receptors are not linked to any known antigen. The library was prepared using the immunoSEQ multiplex PCR assay. This is the immuneACCESS table as TCRdb keeps it, with only in-frame sequences that have V and J called. A part of the clones is gone; compared with another copy, unresolved V genes explain less than half, and the rest is unexplained. The table for this sample lists around 19,000 clones, none of them counted only once. Together, the top ten hold around 2.5% of the sample. Input material: peripheral blood mononuclear cells. Receptor source: a human donor with common variable immunodeficiency.

In the case of this clone: The DNA ends 3 residues before the CDR3 does, and the rest of the CDR3 is filled in from the germline J gene. The V and J genes are TRBV19 and TRBJ2-3, with D maybe TRBD1 (7 bases). V shed 7 bases and J shed 2 bases, with 13 bases lying between them. This CDR3 is built from 14 residues. The germline V gene has CDR1 LNHDA and CDR2 SQIVND (reference sequence). The DNA read from the CDR3 is TGTGCCAGTAACCCAGGGGGGTACACAGATACG. This translates into CASNPGGYTDT. Given in full, the CDR3 is CASNPGGYTDTQYF. The full variable domain, with the rest looked up from reference TRBV19 and TRBJ2-3, is DGGITQSPKYLFRKEGQNVTLSCEQNLNHDAMYWYRQDPGQGLRLIYYSQIVNDFQKGDIAEGYSVSREKKESFPLTVTSAQKNPTAFYLCASNPGGYTDTQYFGPGTRLTVL.

This clone has just a few counts. The read terminates 3 residues before the CDR3 end, so the remaining end is supplied by the germline J gene. The rearrangement joins TRBV18 to TRBJ1-5; D is undetermined. The CDR3 is made up of 15 amino acids. Trimming stripped 1 base from V and 2 bases from J, with 9 bases between. Germline assignment: CDR1 KGHSH and CDR2 LQKENI. CDR3 DNA (partial): TGTGCCAGCTCACCACAGGGCGGGGGCAATCAGCCC. Its protein product is CASSPQGGGNQP. The complete CDR3 reads CASSPQGGGNQPQHF.

This clone is labeled as medium-sized. The sequenced fragment ends 3 residues before the CDR3 boundary, so the rest is inferred from the germline J gene. This sequence joins TRBV20-1 and TRBJ1-2; TRBD1 matches 9 bases. The CDR3 contains 16 residues. The V and J ends lost 3 bases and 1 base, in that order; junction bases with no gene match: 9. Looked up from germline, CDR1 is DFQATT and CDR2 is SNEGSKA (reference sequence). CDR3 DNA (partial): TGCAGTGCTAGGTCCTCGACAGGGGGGTTTAACTATGGC. Its protein product is CSARSSTGGFNYG. The CDR3 reads in full as CSARSSTGGFNYGYTF.

In this sample, this clone turned up a few times. The CDR3 end is not reached by the read, which stops 3 residues before it; the germline J gene fills it in. This rearrangement joins TRBV18 to TRBJ2-1, with 8 bases aligning to TRBD1. The CDR3 sequence is 14 residues long. Germline CDR1 and CDR2: KGHSH and LQKENI. V lost 4 bases to trimming and J lost 8 bases; unmatched junction nucleotides: 7. The part of the CDR3 DNA that was read is TGTGCCAGCTCACTCGTACAGGGGGGCGATGAG. It translates to CASSLVQGGDE. The CDR3 as a whole reads CASSLVQGGDEQFF.

There are a few counts of this clone. The read ends 3 residues early relative to the CDR3; the germline J gene fills the gap. The chain recombines TRBV7-2 with TRBJ2-5; D is undetermined. CDR3 length: 15 amino acids. Trimming shortened V by 2 bases and J by 2 bases, and 12 bases separated the two germline ends. The germline V gene has CDR1 SGHTA and CDR2 FQGNSA. The DNA read from the CDR3 is TGTGCCAGCAGCTTATTGGCTAGTCCTCAAGAGACC. This gives the protein CASSLLASPQET. In full, the CDR3 is CASSLLASPQETQYF.

In this sample, this clone is medium-sized. The read stops 3 residues short of the end of the CDR3; the missing end is completed from the germline J gene. The gene calls are TRBV6-1 and TRBJ2-1, with D possibly being TRBD1 (5 bases). Germline CDR1 reads MNHNS; CDR2 reads SASEGT. Deletions cut 1 base from V and 7 bases from J, with 14 bases between. The CDR3 contains 15 residues. CDR3 DNA, as far as it was read: TGTGCCAGCAGTGAAGATGGGGCAGGGTCAAATGAG. Encoded protein: CASSEDGAGSNE. The whole CDR3 protein reads CASSEDGAGSNEQFF.

Regarding this clone: The read stops 3 residues short of the end of the CDR3; the missing end is completed from the germline J gene. V usage is TRBV7-6 and J usage is TRBJ2-2, with D possibly matching TRBD2 (7 bases). Germline assignment: CDR1 SGHVS and CDR2 FNYEAQ. This CDR3 spans 15 amino acids. The ends were cut back, 2 bases at V and 4 bases at J, with 11 bases in the middle. Partial CDR3 DNA: TGTGCCAGCAGCTTATTAGGGGGGGCCACCGGGGAG. Translating it yields CASSLLGGATGE. The complete CDR3 reads CASSLLGGATGELFF.

This clone was seen a handful of times. The read is 3 residues too short to cover the CDR3 end, so that end is filled in from the germline J gene. This chain joins TRBV18 and TRBJ2-3, with D maybe TRBD2 (5 bases). This CDR3 spans 15 amino acids. Trimming pared 3 bases from V and 4 bases from J, leaving 14 bases between. CDR1 and CDR2 from the germline V gene are KGHSH and LQKENI. The chain's CDR3 is CASSPGLSLADTQYF. The sequenced part of the CDR3 DNA is TGTGCCAGCTCACCCGGACTCTCCCTCGCAGATACG.

Remarks on this clone: The read stops 3 residues short of the end of the CDR3; the missing end is completed from the germline J gene. The chain has TRBV19 and TRBJ2-3; TRBD2 aligns across 8 bases. Trimming at V came to 3 bases and at J to 1 base, leaving 6 bases not matched to a gene. The CDR3 extends over 16 amino acids. Per germline, CDR1 LNHDA and CDR2 SQIVND (reference sequence). CDR3 sequence: CASSIITSGGTDTQYF. The sequenced part of the CDR3 DNA is TGTGCCAGTAGTATCATAACTAGCGGCGGCACAGATACG.

About this clone itself: The read terminates 3 residues ahead of where the CDR3 ends, so the germline J gene completes it. The J gene is TRBJ1-1, the V gene TRBV7-2; maybe TRBD1 (6 bases). The germline CDR1 and CDR2 sequences are SGHTA and FQGNSA. Trimming stripped 1 base from V and 4 bases from J, with 10 bases between. CDR3 length: 14 residues. The CDR3 here is CASSLDRAGTEAFF. The part of the CDR3 DNA that was read is TGTGCCAGCAGCTTAGACAGGGCGGGCACTGAA.

A remark on this clone: The read ends 3 residues early relative to the CDR3; the germline J gene fills the gap. The V call is TRBV2, the J call TRBJ2-1; 7 positions match TRBD1. The CDR3 consists of 13 residues. V lost 4 bases and J lost 9; bases outside the gene matches: 6. Germline V lookup: CDR1 SNHLY, CDR2 FYNNEI. The CDR3 here is CASSATRGSEQFF. The sequenced part of the CDR3 DNA is TGTGCCAGCAGTGCAACCAGGGGGAGTGAG.

This clone has ten or more counts. With the read ending 3 residues before the CDR3 end, the germline J gene is used to fill in that end. This chain joins TRBV18 and TRBJ2-3, with TRBD1 matching over 8 bases. The J segment lost 5 bases and the V segment lost 3 bases, leaving 10 bases of the junction unmatched. This CDR3 spans 16 amino acids. Germline values: CDR1 KGHSH, CDR2 LQKENI. Incomplete CDR3 DNA: TGTGCCAGCTCACCCCAAGTCCAGGGGGCAGGAGATACG. Its translation is CASSPQVQGAGDT. The CDR3 in full is CASSPQVQGAGDTQYF.

With respect to this clone: With the read ending 3 residues before the CDR3 end, the germline J gene is used to fill in that end. The chain employs TRBV19 and TRBJ2-2, with TRBD2 as a possible D gene (6 bases). This CDR3 contains 14 residues. CDR1 and CDR2 from the germline V gene are LNHDA and SQIVND (reference sequence). The V end lost 4 bases, the J end lost 3 bases, and 9 bases lay between the germline ends. Partial CDR3 DNA: TGTGCCAGTAGTACCGGGACTTACACCGGGGAG. It codes for CASSTGTYTGE. The full CDR3 sequence reads CASSTGTYTGELFF.

This clone was counted only a few times. Sequencing ends 3 residues short of the CDR3 end; the germline J gene provides the rest. The chain is built from TRBV7-9 and TRBJ2-5, with D tentatively TRBD2 (6 bases). The length of the CDR3 is 15 residues. Trimming pared 5 bases from V and 5 bases from J, leaving 18 bases between. Germline V lookup: CDR1 SEHNR, CDR2 FQNEAQ (reference sequence). The sequenced part of the CDR3 DNA is TGTGCCAGCAGCCTGGGACTTCCTATGGGGGAGACC. It translates to CASSLGLPMGET. The full CDR3 protein reads CASSLGLPMGETQYF.

Note on this clone: The CDR3 is cut off 3 residues early in the read; its end comes from the germline J gene. V usage is TRBV7-2 and J usage is TRBJ2-3; weak D call: TRBD1 (6 bases). With 5 bases removed from V and 6 bases from J, the gap between germline ends came to 12 bases. Germline CDR1 is SGHTA and CDR2 is FQGNSA. The CDR3 contains 13 residues. CDR3 sequence reads: CASSRDILDTQYF. The covered CDR3 bases are TGTGCCAGCAGCCGGGACATACTGGATACG.

To note about this clone: The read terminates 3 residues before the CDR3 end, so the remaining end is supplied by the germline J gene. V is TRBV20-1 and J is TRBJ2-7; 7 bases map to TRBD2. The CDR3 sequence is 13 residues long. Germline assignment: CDR1 DFQATT and CDR2 SNEGSKA (reference sequence). J lost 2 bases, V lost 2 bases, and 3 bases had no gene match. Incomplete CDR3 DNA: TGCAGTGCTAGACCTAGCGGTCCCTACGAG. It translates to CSARPSGPYE. Given in full, the CDR3 is CSARPSGPYEQYF.

This clone was picked up a small number of times. The part of the CDR3 DNA that was read is TGTGCCAGCTCACTCGATACAGGGATTGGCGGC. Translating it yields CASSLDTGIGG. The full-length CDR3 reads as CASSLDTGIGGYTF. The chain links TRBV18 to TRBJ1-2; D possibly corresponds to TRBD1 (6 bases). The read ends 3 residues early relative to the CDR3; the germline J gene fills the gap. Germline-derived CDR1 and CDR2 are KGHSH and LQKENI. The CDR3 is made up of 14 amino acids.

A note on this clone: The read gets to within 3 residues of the CDR3 end, and the germline J gene fills in the rest. V usage is TRBV6-1 and J usage is TRBJ2-2; 8 bases fit TRBD2. The CDR3 consists of 13 residues. Germline CDR1 and CDR2: MNHNS and SASEGT. CDR3 region: CASSEDTGRGLFF. The DNA read from the CDR3 is TGTGCCAGCAGTGAAGACACCGGGAGGGGG.